This T cell receptor (beta chain) appears in the sequencing data of a study of blood T cell repertoires in COVID-19. Study at large: From T cells, B-cell-depleted T cells, or PBMCs came the material, which was cDNA or gDNA.

How the authors handled the data: Quantification of nucleated cells was approximated via reference gene primer amplification. Profiled with immunoSEQ multiplex PCR; TCRdb holds only in-frame clones, not every one. That table is the source of V, J and clone size, and D and trimming were worked out from the DNA. This sample has about 170,000 clones, with about 89% found just once. From germline, CDR1 is SGHNT and CDR2 YENEEA. There are 9 residues in the CDR3. V was clipped by 5 bases and J by 8 bases, with 3 bases between them. The TCR was taken from a woman aged 18-29 years who had recovered from COVID-19. Sequencing input: PBMCs or T cells enriched from blood (not recorded which). The chain has TRBV11-3 and TRBJ1-1; no reliable D call. CDR3 loop: CASSLEAFF. The CDR3 DNA sequence: TGTGCCAGCAGCCTGGAAGCTTTCTTT.